Shown below are 13 T cell receptor beta chains from a single sample sequenced in a study of T-cell reconstitution after alpha-beta-depleted transplantation in children. It was with unique molecular identifiers that the TCRbeta library was prepared. TCRdb reprocessed the PCR reads with MiXCR, giving one entry per CDR3 protein. The repertoire consists of some 600,000 distinct CDR3 sequences, with approximately 16% occurring once and the leading ten covering 0.9% to 1.2%. The input for sequencing was PBMCs from the stem cell graft donor, taken from the stem cell graft. These receptors originate from a human donor who donated a stem cell graft to a child with acute myeloid leukemia.

This clonotype was counted ten times or more. The rearrangement links TRBV5-1 to TRBJ1-1; TRBD1 matches 7 bases. This CDR3 has 15 residues. The trim removed 0 bases at V and 1 base at J, leaving 3 bases unmatched. The germline V gene has CDR1 SGHRS and CDR2 YFSETQ. The CDR3 sequence is CASSLGTGGNTEAFF. The DNA for the CDR3 is TGCGCCAGCAGCTTGGGGACAGGAGGGAACACTGAAGCTTTCTTT. Looking up the rest from reference TRBV5-1 and TRBJ1-1 gives the full variable domain: KAGVTQTPRYLIKTRGQQVTLSCSPISGHRSVSWYQQTPGQGLQFLFEYFSETQRNKGNFPGRFSGRQFSNSRSEMNVSTLELGDSALYLCASSLGTGGNTEAFFGQGTRLTVV.

This clonotype was recorded many times. CDR3 sequence reads: CSARQGVDGYTF. The CDR3 DNA reads TGCAGTGCAAGACAGGGGGTGGATGGCTACACCTTC. The chain is built from TRBV20-1 and TRBJ1-2; TRBD1 aligns across 9 bases. V lost 6 bases, J lost 6 bases, and 5 bases stayed unmatched. The germline V gene encodes CDR1 DFQATT and CDR2 SNEGSKA (reference sequence). The CDR3 extends over 12 amino acids.

This clonotype was found many times. V and J are TRBV20-1 and TRBJ1-1, with 8 bases aligning to TRBD1. V shed 6 bases and J 6 bases; nucleotides not matched to a gene: 6. CDR1 and CDR2 (germline): DFQATT, SNEGSKA (reference sequence). CDR3 size: 12 residues. The CDR3 nucleotides are TGCAGTGCCGTGGACAGGGACGCTGAAGCTTTCTTT. Its protein product is CSAVDRDAEAFF.

This clonotype occurred many times. The V gene is TRBV12-3 or TRBV12-4, the J gene TRBJ2-5; 13 bases line up with TRBD2. Trimming took 3 bases from V and 4 from J; bases not matched to a gene: 5. The CDR3 loop spans 16 amino acids. The CDR3 loop reads CASSFGTSGNVETQYF. The CDR3 nucleotides read TGTGCCAGCAGTTTCGGGACTAGCGGGAATGTAGAGACCCAGTACTTC.

This clonotype was seen many times. This chain connects TRBV29-1 to TRBJ2-1; the D gene could be TRBD1 or TRBD2 (7 bases each). With 6 bases removed from V and 6 bases from J, the gap between germline ends came to 15 bases. There are 13 residues in the CDR3. Germline loops: CDR1 SQVTM, CDR2 ANQGSEA. DNA of the CDR3: TGCAGCGTCTCAGGGGGGGGCTCCAATGAGCAGTTCTTC. Amino acids: CSVSGGGSNEQFF.

This clonotype showed up just a few times. V and J are TRBV10-2 and TRBJ1-5, with 10 bases identical to TRBD1. The CDR3 runs to 14 residues. Germline loops: CDR1 WSHSY, CDR2 SAAADI. V gave up 8 bases and J gave up 4 bases; unmatched junction bases: 5. Written as DNA, the CDR3 is TGCGCCAGCCGGGACAGGGGTCTTAATCAGCCCCAGCATTTT. This gives the protein CASRDRGLNQPQHF.

V usage is TRBV6-2 or TRBV6-3 and J usage is TRBJ1-5, with unresolved D. Germline CDR1 is MNHEY and CDR2 is SVGEGT. The CDR3 is 14 amino acids. Trimming shortened V by 5 bases and J by 6 bases, and 14 bases separated the two germline ends. The DNA for the CDR3 is TGTGCCAGCAGTCTTATGGGGTCGCGTCAGCCCCAGCATTTT. It yields the protein CASSLMGSRQPQHF.

There are a few counts of this clonotype. V and J are TRBV7-8 and TRBJ2-3; D may be TRBD2 (5 bases). This CDR3 comprises 16 residues. Germline CDR1 is SGHVS and CDR2 is FQNEAQ. The V end lost 4 bases, the J end lost 1 base, and 15 bases lay between the germline ends. Here the CDR3 reads CASSSQRTRGTDTQYF. CDR3 nucleotides: TGTGCCAGCAGCTCCCAGCGGACTCGTGGCACAGATACGCAGTATTTT.

This clonotype was counted ten times or more. The chain links TRBV12-3 or TRBV12-4 to TRBJ1-1; D is unclear. CDR3 length equals 11 residues. V lost 6 bases and J lost 5, with 7 bases in between. Written as DNA, the CDR3 is TGTGCCAGCAGCGAAACGACTGAAGCTTTCTTT. Translating gives CASSETTEAFF.

This chain links TRBV4-3 with TRBJ1-6; 8 positions match TRBD1. With V trimmed by 4 bases and J by 9 bases, 5 bases remained unmatched. CDR1 LGHNA and CDR2 YSLEER come from the germline V gene. This CDR3 spans 14 amino acids. The CDR3 nucleotides read TGCGCCAGCAGCCGGACAGGGATAGCTTCACCCCTCCACTTT. It encodes CASSRTGIASPLHF.

This sequence joins TRBV4-1 and TRBJ1-5; D is ambiguous. The germline V gene has CDR1 MGHRA and CDR2 YSYEKL. The CDR3 consists of 13 residues. Trimming removed 1 base from V and 7 bases from J, with 8 bases in between. CDR3 coding DNA: TGCGCCAGCAGCCAAGCGCGAGGGCAGCCCCAGCATTTT. Residues: CASSQARGQPQHF.

There are a few counts of this clonotype. This chain joins TRBV20-1 and TRBJ1-2; D unclear. V shed 2 bases and J shed 6 bases, with 19 bases lying between them. CDR3 length equals 15 residues. Germline V gene data show CDR1 as DFQATT and CDR2 as SNEGSKA (reference sequence). For the CDR3, the DNA is TGCAGTGCTAGATCGAGCGGGGTGGGCCCCGATGGCTACACCTTC. This encodes CSARSSGVGPDGYTF.

CDR3: CAWSVRGSGGAYNEQFF. The CDR3 DNA follows: TGTGCCTGGAGTGTACGGGGTAGCGGGGGGGCTTACAATGAGCAGTTCTTC. This rearrangement joins TRBV30 to TRBJ2-1; 11 nucleotides match TRBD2. V lost 0 bases, J lost 4 bases, and 8 bases stayed unmatched. Germline CDR1 reads GTSNPN; CDR2 reads SVGIG (reference sequence). The CDR3 length is 17 residues.